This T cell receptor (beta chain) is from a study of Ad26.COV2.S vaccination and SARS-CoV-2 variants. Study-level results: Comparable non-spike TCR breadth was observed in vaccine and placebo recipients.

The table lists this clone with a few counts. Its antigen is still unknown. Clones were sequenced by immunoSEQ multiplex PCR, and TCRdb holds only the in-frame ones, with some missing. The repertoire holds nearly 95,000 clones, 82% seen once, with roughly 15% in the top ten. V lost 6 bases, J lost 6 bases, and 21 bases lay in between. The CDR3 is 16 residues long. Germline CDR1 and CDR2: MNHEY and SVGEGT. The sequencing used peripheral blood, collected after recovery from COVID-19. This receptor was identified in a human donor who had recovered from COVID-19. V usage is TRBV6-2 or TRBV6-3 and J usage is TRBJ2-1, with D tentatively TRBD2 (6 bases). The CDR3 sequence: CASSSGGQWRSNEQFF. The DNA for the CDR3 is TGTGCCAGCAGCTCCGGGGGTCAGTGGCGTAGCAATGAGCAGTTCTTC.